Described below is a single TCR beta chain sequence and its context. The data are from a study of blood T cell repertoires in COVID-19. Libraries were prepared by immunoSEQ multiplex PCR; TCRdb keeps only in-frame clonotypes and omits some of them. The table shows 250,000 to 300,000 clones, with over 75% occurring only once. The V end lost 0 bases, the J end lost 3 bases, and 15 bases lay between the germline ends. CDR3 length: 16 amino acids. The germline CDR1 and CDR2 sequences are MNHEY and SMNVEV (reference sequence). The participants were between about 18 and 90 years old and came from some 25 US areas.

This clonotype originated in a woman aged 45-59 years who had recovered from COVID-19. The sample was PBMCs or T cells enriched from blood (not recorded which). The chain has TRBV27 and TRBJ2-7; tentative D call: TRBD1 (6 bases). The CDR3: CASSLSAYREFYEQYF. The CDR3 DNA follows: TGTGCCAGCAGTTTATCGGCGTACAGGGAATTCTACGAGCAGTACTTC.